The T cell receptor beta chain described here comes from a study of T cell responses to AZD1222 COVID-19 vaccine. Here immunoSEQ multiplex PCR was the method, and the copy in TCRdb shows in-frame clones only, minus some. The data contain around 72,000 clones, over 75% of them seen just once; the ten biggest clones take up around 24%. Whole-study results and caveats: The number of AZD1222 recipients seropositive at baseline was only five or six.

Comments on this clone: Its antigen remains unknown.

The receptor's source is an adult in good health. The material was peripheral blood, obtained on day 0 of AZD1222 vaccination.

CDR3 sequence: CASSLSGNTIYF. The CDR3, as DNA: TGTGCCAGCAGTTTATCTGGAAACACCATATATTTT. V gene TRBV6-6 combines with J gene TRBJ1-3; no definite D call. V shed 4 bases and J shed 1 base, with 2 bases lying between them. The germline CDR1 and CDR2 sequences are MNHNY and SVGAGI (reference sequence). There are 12 residues in the CDR3.